A single sample gave rise to the 26 T cell receptor beta chains below, sequenced in a study of blood T cell repertoires in COVID-19. Clones were read by immunoSEQ multiplex PCR, and TCRdb kept only the in-frame ones, dropping some. The top ten clones hold around 3.3% of a sample with fewer than 450,000 clones, approximately 90% of them seen once. The sample was peripheral blood. These receptors were collected from a woman under 30 who had recovered from COVID-19.

The V call is TRBV5-1, the J call TRBJ2-2; D not resolved. V was clipped by 3 bases and J by 1 base, with 10 bases between them. The CDR3 is 15 residues long. CDR1 SGHRS and CDR2 YFSETQ come from the germline V gene. The CDR3: CASSSSLGNTGELFF. The CDR3 DNA follows: TGCGCCAGCAGCTCCTCGCTAGGGAACACCGGGGAGCTGTTTTTT.

This rearrangement joins TRBV11-3 to TRBJ1-1, with TRBD1 identical over 7 bases. The CDR3 is made up of 14 amino acids. In germline, CDR1 is SGHNT, CDR2 YENEEA. Trimming took 3 bases from V and 1 from J; bases not matched to a gene: 2. CDR3 protein: CASSLTGTNTEAFF. CDR3 nucleotides: TGTGCCAGCAGCTTGACAGGGACGAACACTGAAGCTTTCTTT.

The chain joins TRBV25-1 to TRBJ1-4, with 7 bases that match TRBD1. With V trimmed by 4 bases and J by 3 bases, 8 bases remained unmatched. The CDR3 spans 16 residues. CDR1 and CDR2 (germline): MGHDK, SYGVNS. For the CDR3, the DNA is TGTGCCAGCAGTGCCCAAACAGGGGTAGCTAATGAAAAACTGTTTTTT. This codes for CASSAQTGVANEKLFF.

V usage is TRBV19 and J usage is TRBJ1-1; TRBD1 matches 9 bases. The trim removed 7 bases at V and 1 base at J, leaving 10 bases unmatched. This CDR3 is 16 amino acids long. Germline V lookup: CDR1 LNHDA, CDR2 SQIVND (reference sequence). The CDR3 DNA sequence: TGTGCCAGTAACTGGGGGACAGGGTATACGAACACTGAAGCTTTCTTT. It specifies CASNWGTGYTNTEAFF.

This clone has only a few counts. CDR3 residues: CASRPRVDGNTIYF. CDR3 bases: TGTGCCAGCAGACCCAGGGTTGACGGAAACACCATATATTTT. The chain employs TRBV6-5 and TRBJ1-3; TRBD1 is a possible D gene (5 bases). Trimming removed 6 bases from V and 4 bases from J, with 13 bases in between. Germline CDR1 MNHEY, CDR2 SVGAGI. The CDR3 sequence is 14 residues long.

This clone has a handful of counts. V usage is TRBV7-8 and J usage is TRBJ2-7, with TRBD1 matching over 10 bases. Germline V lookup: CDR1 SGHVS, CDR2 FQNEAQ. The CDR3 has 14 amino acids. V shed 1 base and J 6 bases; nucleotides not matched to a gene: 3. This CDR3 reads CASSLVDRGSEQYV. The CDR3 coding sequence is TGTGCCAGCAGCTTAGTGGACAGGGGGTCCGAGCAGTACGTC.

In this sample, this clone turned up a few times. The chain uses TRBV7-9 and TRBJ1-2; D is uncertain. Trimming shortened V by 2 bases and J by 3 bases, and 7 bases separated the two germline ends. Germline V lookup: CDR1 SEHNR, CDR2 FQNEAQ (reference sequence). The CDR3 sequence is 13 residues long. As DNA, the CDR3 is TGTGCCAGCAGCTTACGAGAATACTATGGCTACACCTTC. It translates to CASSLREYYGYTF.

This rearrangement joins TRBV11-2 to TRBJ1-2; the D is unclear. The germline V and J ends were trimmed by 1 base and 6 bases, with 18 bases remaining between them. The CDR3 has 16 residues. Germline V gene data show CDR1 as SGHAT and CDR2 as FQNNGV. Here the CDR3 DNA reads TGTGCCAGCAGCTTAGTATCGCCGGGAACATTAGATGGCTACACCTTC. Translated: CASSLVSPGTLDGYTF.

As to this clone: Relative to the germline gene, one junction end is altered; a read error may explain this. The chain couples TRBV6-5 to TRBJ1-3, with no clear D. This CDR3 spans 16 amino acids. Germline V CDR1 and CDR2: MNHEY, SVGAGI. The CDR3 is CASSYSHSSSRNTIYF. CDR3 bases: TGTGCCAGCAGTTACTCGCACAGCAGCTCTAGAAACACCATATATTTT.

V is TRBV7-8 and J is TRBJ1-2; D may be TRBD1 (5 bases). V shed 5 bases and J shed 0 bases, with 10 bases lying between them. This CDR3 is 14 amino acids long. Germline values: CDR1 SGHVS, CDR2 FQNEAQ. CDR3 in amino acids: CASSNPTANYGYTF. The CDR3 DNA reads TGTGCCAGCAGCAATCCGACAGCTAACTATGGCTACACCTTC.

This sequence joins TRBV4-2 and TRBJ2-1; tentative D call: TRBD2 (7 bases). The CDR3 length is 16 residues. Germline loops: CDR1 LGHNA, CDR2 YNFKEQ. V lost 0 bases and J 10 bases, leaving 19 bases between the germline ends. DNA for the CDR3: TGTGCCAGCAGCCAAGATAGGGGGGAGGGCCCCGAAGAGCAGTTCTTC. Amino acids: CASSQDRGEGPEEQFF.

Remarks on this clone: Other DNA sequences in the same sample also yield this CDR3. The rearrangement links TRBV12-3 or TRBV12-4 to TRBJ1-2; D remains unclear. V was clipped by 1 base and J by 2 bases, with 5 bases between them. CDR3 length: 13 amino acids. This chain's CDR3 is CASSLGGNYGYTF. In nucleotides, the CDR3 is TGTGCCAGCAGTTTAGGCGGAAACTATGGCTACACCTTC.

J is TRBJ2-2 and V is TRBV29-1; tentative D call: TRBD1 (6 bases). The CDR3 is 15 residues long. V was pared by 3 bases and J by 7 bases, with 18 bases between. Germline loops: CDR1 SQVTM, CDR2 ANQGSEA. The CDR3 loop reads CSVDGRGLTIGELFF. CDR3 sequence (DNA): TGCAGCGTTGACGGCAGGGGCCTAACGATCGGGGAGCTGTTTTTT.

The chain is built from TRBV7-2 and TRBJ2-5; 9 bases are a match to TRBD1. The J segment lost 1 base and the V segment lost 4 bases, leaving 10 bases of the junction unmatched. Germline values: CDR1 SGHTA, CDR2 FQGNSA. CDR3 size: 17 residues. The CDR3 protein is CASSSGQGAGSQETQYF. CDR3 nucleotide sequence: TGTGCCAGCAGCTCGGGACAGGGTGCAGGTTCCCAAGAGACCCAGTACTTC.

This chain uses TRBV24-1 with TRBJ2-1; no clear D. The V and J ends lost 4 bases and 0 bases respectively, with 6 bases between them. The CDR3 has 14 amino acids. CDR1 and CDR2 from the germline V gene are KGHDR and SFDVKD. CDR3 loop: CATSDHSSYNEQFF. As DNA, the CDR3 is TGTGCCACCAGTGACCACAGCTCCTACAATGAGCAGTTCTTC.

The chain couples TRBV3-1 (or the pseudogene TRBV3-2) to TRBJ2-3, with 8 positions matching TRBD2. Germline assignment: CDR1 LGHDT and CDR2 YNNKEL (reference sequence). CDR3 size: 15 residues. Trimming removed 3 bases from V and 0 bases from J; junction bases left unmatched: 2. DNA for the CDR3: TGTGCCAGCAGCCACACTAGCGGTAGCACAGATACGCAGTATTTT. Encoded protein: CASSHTSGSTDTQYF.

The rearrangement uses TRBV5-4 and TRBJ2-1, with 10 bases identical to TRBD2. The J segment lost 7 bases and the V segment lost 4 bases, leaving 5 bases of the junction unmatched. The germline V gene encodes CDR1 SGHNT and CDR2 YYREEE (reference sequence). This CDR3 is built from 14 residues. CDR3 region: CASSRSGRENEQFF. The DNA for the CDR3 is TGTGCCAGCAGCCGGAGCGGGAGGGAGAATGAGCAGTTCTTC.

The rearrangement joins TRBV12-3 or TRBV12-4 to TRBJ2-7; 10 nucleotides match TRBD1. This CDR3 region has 13 residues. J lost 6 bases, V lost 3 bases, and 2 bases had no gene match. CDR3 loop: CASSLGQGFEQYV. CDR3 sequence (DNA): TGTGCCAGCAGTTTGGGACAGGGGTTCGAGCAGTACGTC.

The chain is built from TRBV10-3 and TRBJ2-1, with D unclear. With 4 bases removed from V and 8 bases from J, the gap between germline ends came to 12 bases. The germline CDR1 and CDR2 sequences are ENHRY and SYGVKD. This CDR3 comprises 13 residues. CDR3: CAISVASTHEQFF. The CDR3, as DNA: TGTGCCATCAGTGTCGCTAGTACCCATGAGCAGTTCTTC.

The CDR3 region has the DNA TGTGCCAGCAGTGACCCTGCGGGAGAGTACGAGCAGTACGTC. Translation: CASSDPAGEYEQYV. The J gene is TRBJ2-7, the V gene TRBV6-4; 7 bases match TRBD2. CDR1 MRHNA and CDR2 SNTAGT come from the germline V gene. V shed 2 bases, J shed 4 bases, and the junction held 5 bases outside the gene matches. The CDR3 consists of 14 residues.

CDR3 in DNA: TGTGCCAGTAGTATGAGTGACTCTGGAAACACCATATATTTT. Translated: CASSMSDSGNTIYF. V usage is TRBV19 and J usage is TRBJ1-3; D uncertain. In germline, CDR1 is LNHDA, CDR2 SQIVND (reference sequence). V dropped 3 bases and J dropped 0 bases, with 6 bases sitting between them. This CDR3 has 14 amino acids.

The rearrangement links TRBV18 to TRBJ1-1, with D unclear. Trimming shortened V by 2 bases and J by 0 bases, and 10 bases separated the two germline ends. CDR3 length equals 15 residues. CDR1 KGHSH and CDR2 LQKENI come from the germline V gene. The CDR3 DNA reads as TGTGCCAGCTCACCAGGCGGCGCTATGAACACTGAAGCTTTCTTT. It specifies CASSPGGAMNTEAFF.

This clone was seen just once. The CDR3 DNA reads as TGTGCCAGCTCATCGGGACAGGTTAATGGCTACACCTTC. Residues: CASSSGQVNGYTF. This chain joins TRBV18 and TRBJ1-2, with TRBD1 matching over 8 bases. CDR3 length equals 13 residues. V lost 5 bases to trimming and J lost 6 bases; unmatched junction nucleotides: 5. CDR1 and CDR2 from the germline V gene are KGHSH and LQKENI. Supplemented by reference TRBV18 and TRBJ1-2, the full variable domain reads NAGVMQNPRHLVRRRGQEARLRCSPMKGHSHVYWYRQLPEEGLKFMVYLQKENIIDESGMPKERFSAEFPKEGPSILRIQQVVRGDSAAYFCASSSGQVNGYTFGSGTRLTVV.

The chain has TRBV4-1 and TRBJ1-2; TRBD1 is a possible D gene (6 bases). Trimming left V 6 bases short and J 6 bases short, with 17 bases between. The CDR3 length is 14 residues. The germline V gene encodes CDR1 MGHRA and CDR2 YSYEKL. For the CDR3, the DNA is TGCGCCAGCAGATCAGGGGCCCGCCGAGATGGCTACACCTTC. Translated: CASRSGARRDGYTF.

This chain connects TRBV19 to TRBJ2-3, with TRBD2 matching over 8 bases. This CDR3 comprises 17 residues. V lost 4 bases, J lost 0 bases, and 9 bases stayed unmatched. Germline loops: CDR1 LNHDA, CDR2 SQIVND (reference sequence). The CDR3 region is CASSTPGGGLSTDTQYF. CDR3 coding DNA: TGTGCCAGTAGTACCCCGGGGGGGGGACTCAGCACAGATACGCAGTATTTT.

The chain couples TRBV5-8 to TRBJ2-3; TRBD1 matches at 11 bases. CDR3 length equals 15 residues. V shed 4 bases, J shed 4 bases, and the junction held 5 bases outside the gene matches. CDR1 and CDR2 from the germline V gene are SGHTS and YDEGEE. The CDR3 sequence is CASSLKGQGADTQYF. As DNA, the CDR3 is TGTGCCAGCAGCCTGAAGGGACAGGGGGCAGATACGCAGTATTTT.